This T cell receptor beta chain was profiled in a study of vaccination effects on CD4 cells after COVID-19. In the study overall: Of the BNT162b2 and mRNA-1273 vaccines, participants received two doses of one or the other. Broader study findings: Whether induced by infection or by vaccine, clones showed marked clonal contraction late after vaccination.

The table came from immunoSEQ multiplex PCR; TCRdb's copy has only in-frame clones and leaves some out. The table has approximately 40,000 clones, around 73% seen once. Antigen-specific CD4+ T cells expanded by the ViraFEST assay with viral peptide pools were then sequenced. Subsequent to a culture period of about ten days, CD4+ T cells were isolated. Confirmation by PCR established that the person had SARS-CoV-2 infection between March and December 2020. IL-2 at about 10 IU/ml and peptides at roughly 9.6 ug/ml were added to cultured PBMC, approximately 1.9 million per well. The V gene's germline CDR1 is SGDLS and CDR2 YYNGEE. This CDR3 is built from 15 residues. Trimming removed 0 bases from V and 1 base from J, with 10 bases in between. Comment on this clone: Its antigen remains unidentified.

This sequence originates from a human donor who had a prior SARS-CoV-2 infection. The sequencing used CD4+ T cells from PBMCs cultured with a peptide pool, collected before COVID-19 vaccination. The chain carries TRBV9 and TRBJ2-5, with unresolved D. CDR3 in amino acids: CASSVGVIGQETQYF. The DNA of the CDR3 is TGTGCCAGCAGCGTAGGTGTTATAGGCCAAGAGACCCAGTACTTC. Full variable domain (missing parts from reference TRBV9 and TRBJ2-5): DSGVTQTPKHLITATGQRVTLRCSPRSGDLSVYWYQQSLDQGLQFLIQYYNGEERAKGNILERFSAQQFPDLHSELNLSSLELGDSALYFCASSVGVIGQETQYFGPGTRLLVL.